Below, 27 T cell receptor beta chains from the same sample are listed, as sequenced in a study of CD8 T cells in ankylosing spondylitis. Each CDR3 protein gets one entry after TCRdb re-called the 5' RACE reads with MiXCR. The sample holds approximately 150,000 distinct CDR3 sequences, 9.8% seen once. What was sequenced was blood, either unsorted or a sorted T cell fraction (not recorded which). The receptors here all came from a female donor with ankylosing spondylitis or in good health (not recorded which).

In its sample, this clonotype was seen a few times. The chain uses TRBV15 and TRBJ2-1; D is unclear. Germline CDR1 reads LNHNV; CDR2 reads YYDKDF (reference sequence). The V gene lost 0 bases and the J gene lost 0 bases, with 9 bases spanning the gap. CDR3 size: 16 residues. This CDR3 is CATSRDRSSSYNEQFF. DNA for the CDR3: TGTGCCACCAGCAGAGATCGGAGCAGCTCCTACAATGAGCAGTTCTTC.

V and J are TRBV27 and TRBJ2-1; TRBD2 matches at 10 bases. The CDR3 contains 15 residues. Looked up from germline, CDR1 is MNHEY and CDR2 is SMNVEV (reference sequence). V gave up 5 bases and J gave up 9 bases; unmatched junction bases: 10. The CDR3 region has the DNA TGTGCCAGCAGTCCCTCTAGCGGGAGATTGCTTGAGCAGTTCTTC. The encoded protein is CASSPSSGRLLEQFF.

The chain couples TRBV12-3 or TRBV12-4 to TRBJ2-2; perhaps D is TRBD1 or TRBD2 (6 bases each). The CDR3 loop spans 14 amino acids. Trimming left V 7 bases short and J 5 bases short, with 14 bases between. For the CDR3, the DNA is TGTGCCAGCACCAAGGGGGGCAGAACCGGGGAGCTGTTTTTT. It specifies CASTKGGRTGELFF.

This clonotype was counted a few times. In DNA form, the CDR3 reads TGTGCCACCCGGGACGGGACCAATGAGCAGTTCTTC. Translation: CATRDGTNEQFF. The chain couples TRBV24-1 to TRBJ2-1; D is possibly TRBD1 or TRBD2 (5 bases each). V dropped 9 bases and J dropped 6 bases, with 11 bases sitting between them. Germline CDR1 is KGHDR and CDR2 is SFDVKD. The CDR3 loop spans 12 amino acids.

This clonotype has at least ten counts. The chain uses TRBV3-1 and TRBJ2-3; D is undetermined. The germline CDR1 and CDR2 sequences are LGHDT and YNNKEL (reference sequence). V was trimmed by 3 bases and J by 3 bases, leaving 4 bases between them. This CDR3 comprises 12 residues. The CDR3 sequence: CASSQGTDTQYF. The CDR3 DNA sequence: TGTGCCAGCAGCCAGGGGACAGATACGCAGTATTTT.

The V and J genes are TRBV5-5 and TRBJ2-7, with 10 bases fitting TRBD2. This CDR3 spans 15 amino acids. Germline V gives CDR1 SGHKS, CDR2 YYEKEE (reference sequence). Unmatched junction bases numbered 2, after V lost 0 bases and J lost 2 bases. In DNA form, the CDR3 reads TGTGCCAGCAGCTTGGAAACTAGCGGGACCTACGAGCAGTACTTC. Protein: CASSLETSGTYEQYF.

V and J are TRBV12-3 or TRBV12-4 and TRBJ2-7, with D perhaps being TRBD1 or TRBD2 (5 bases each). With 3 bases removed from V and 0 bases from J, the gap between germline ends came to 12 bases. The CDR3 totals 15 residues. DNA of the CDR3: TGTGCCAGCAGTTTGGTTGGGGACCCCTCCTACGAGCAGTACTTC. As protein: CASSLVGDPSYEQYF.

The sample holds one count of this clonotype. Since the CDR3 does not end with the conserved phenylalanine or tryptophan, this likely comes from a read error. The CDR3 coding sequence is TGTGCCAGCAGTTTGGGACTAGCGGGAGCCCTCGGGGAGCAGTATTCT. Protein: CASSLGLAGALGEQYS. The gene calls are TRBV27 and TRBJ2-3; TRBD2 aligns across 14 bases. The CDR3 length is 16 residues. In germline, CDR1 is MNHEY, CDR2 SMNVEV (reference sequence). The V and J ends lost 3 bases and 11 bases, in that order; junction bases with no gene match: 10.

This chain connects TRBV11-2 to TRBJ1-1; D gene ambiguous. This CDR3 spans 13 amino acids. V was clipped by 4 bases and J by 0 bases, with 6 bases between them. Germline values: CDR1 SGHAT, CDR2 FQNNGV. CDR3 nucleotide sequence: TGTGCCAGCAGCTCCAGCATGAACACTGAAGCTTTCTTT. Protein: CASSSSMNTEAFF.

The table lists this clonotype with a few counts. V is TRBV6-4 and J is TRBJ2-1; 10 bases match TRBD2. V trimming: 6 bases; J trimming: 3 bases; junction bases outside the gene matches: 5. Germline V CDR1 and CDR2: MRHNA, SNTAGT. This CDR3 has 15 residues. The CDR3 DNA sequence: TGTGCCAGCAGCCTAACTAGCGGGGACTACAATGAGCAGTTCTTC. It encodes CASSLTSGDYNEQFF.

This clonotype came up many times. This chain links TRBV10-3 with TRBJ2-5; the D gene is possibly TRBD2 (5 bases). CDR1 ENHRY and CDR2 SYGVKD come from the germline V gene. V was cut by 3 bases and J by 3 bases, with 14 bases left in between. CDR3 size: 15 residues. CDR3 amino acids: CAISEWGADEETQYF. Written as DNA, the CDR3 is TGTGCCATCAGTGAATGGGGAGCGGATGAAGAGACCCAGTACTTC.

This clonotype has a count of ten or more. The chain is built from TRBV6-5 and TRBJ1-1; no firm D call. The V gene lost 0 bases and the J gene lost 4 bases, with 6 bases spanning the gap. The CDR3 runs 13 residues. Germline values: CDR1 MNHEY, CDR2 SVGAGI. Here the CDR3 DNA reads TGTGCCAGCAGTTACTCGGAGACCACTGAAGCTTTCTTT. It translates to CASSYSETTEAFF.

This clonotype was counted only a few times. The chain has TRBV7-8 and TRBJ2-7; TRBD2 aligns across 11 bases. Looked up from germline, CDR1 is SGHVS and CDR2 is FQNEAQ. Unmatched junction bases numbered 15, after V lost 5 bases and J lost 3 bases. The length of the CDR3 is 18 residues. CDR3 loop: CASSLLAGGLAPSYEQYF. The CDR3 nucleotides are TGTGCCAGCAGCCTCCTAGCGGGAGGATTAGCCCCTAGCTACGAGCAGTACTTC.

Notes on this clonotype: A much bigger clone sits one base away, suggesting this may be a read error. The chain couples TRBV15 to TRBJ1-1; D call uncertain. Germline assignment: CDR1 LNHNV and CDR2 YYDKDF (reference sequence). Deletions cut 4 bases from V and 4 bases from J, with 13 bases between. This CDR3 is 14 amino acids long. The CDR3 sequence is CATSNTREGTEAFF. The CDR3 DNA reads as TGTGCCACCAGCAACACCCGGGAAGGCACTGAAGCTTTCTTT. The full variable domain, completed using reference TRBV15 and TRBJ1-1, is DAMVIQNPRYQVTQFGKPVTLSCSQTLNHNVMYWYQQKSSQAPKLLFHYYDKDFNNEADTPDNFQSRRPNTSFCFLDIRSPGLGDTAMYLCATSNTREGTEAFFGQGTRLTVV.

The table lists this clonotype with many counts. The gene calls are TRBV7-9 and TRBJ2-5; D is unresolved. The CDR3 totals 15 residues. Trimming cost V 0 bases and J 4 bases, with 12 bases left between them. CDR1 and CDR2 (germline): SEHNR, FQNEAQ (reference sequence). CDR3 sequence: CASSLADGRGETQYF. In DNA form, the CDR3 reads TGTGCCAGCAGCTTAGCGGACGGCCGAGGAGAGACCCAGTACTTC.

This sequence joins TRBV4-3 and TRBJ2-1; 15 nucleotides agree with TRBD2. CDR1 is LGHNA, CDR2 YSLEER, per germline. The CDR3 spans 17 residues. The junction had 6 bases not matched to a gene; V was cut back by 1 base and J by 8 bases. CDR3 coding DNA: TGCGCCAGCAGCCAAGTCCCGGGACTAGCGGGAGGATATGAGCAGTTCTTC. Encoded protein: CASSQVPGLAGGYEQFF.

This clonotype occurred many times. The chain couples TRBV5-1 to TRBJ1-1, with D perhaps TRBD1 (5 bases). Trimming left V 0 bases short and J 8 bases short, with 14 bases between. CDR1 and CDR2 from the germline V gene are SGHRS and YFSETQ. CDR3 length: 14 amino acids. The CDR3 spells CASSLVDSTSEAFF. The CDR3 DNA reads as TGCGCCAGCAGCTTGGTCGACAGCACCTCCGAAGCTTTCTTT.

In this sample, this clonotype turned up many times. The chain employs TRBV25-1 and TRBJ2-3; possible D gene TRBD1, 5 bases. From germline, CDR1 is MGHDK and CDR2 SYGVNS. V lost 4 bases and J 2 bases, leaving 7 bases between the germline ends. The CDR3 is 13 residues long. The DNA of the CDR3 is TGTGCCAGCAGTGGACAGCACACAGATACGCAGTATTTT. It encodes CASSGQHTDTQYF.

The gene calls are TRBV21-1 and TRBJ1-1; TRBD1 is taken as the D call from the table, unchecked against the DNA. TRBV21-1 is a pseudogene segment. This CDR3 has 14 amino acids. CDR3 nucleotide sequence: TGTACCAGCAGCAAAGAACAGGGGGGAACTGAAGCTTTCTTT. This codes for CTSSKEQGGTEAFF.

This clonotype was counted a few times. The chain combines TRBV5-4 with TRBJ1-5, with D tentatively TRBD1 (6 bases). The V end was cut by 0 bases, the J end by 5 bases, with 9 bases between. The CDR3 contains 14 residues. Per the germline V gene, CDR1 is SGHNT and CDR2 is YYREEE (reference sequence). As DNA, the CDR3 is TGTGCCAGCAGCTTGGGGCCAGGGGATCAGCCCCAGCATTTT. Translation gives CASSLGPGDQPQHF.

CDR3 residues: CASSYHSRFGEAFF. The CDR3 nucleotides are TGTGCCAGCAGTTACCATAGCAGATTTGGGGAAGCTTTCTTT. V and J are TRBV6-5 and TRBJ1-1, with D hard to call. Trimming left V 2 bases short and J 8 bases short, with 15 bases between. The CDR3 is 14 residues long. Germline CDR1 is MNHEY and CDR2 is SVGAGI.

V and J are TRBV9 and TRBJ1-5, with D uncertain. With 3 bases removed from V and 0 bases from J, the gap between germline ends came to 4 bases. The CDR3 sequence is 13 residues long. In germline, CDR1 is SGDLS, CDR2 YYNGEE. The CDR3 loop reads CASSGRSNQPQHF. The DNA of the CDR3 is TGTGCCAGCAGCGGACGTAGCAATCAGCCCCAGCATTTT.

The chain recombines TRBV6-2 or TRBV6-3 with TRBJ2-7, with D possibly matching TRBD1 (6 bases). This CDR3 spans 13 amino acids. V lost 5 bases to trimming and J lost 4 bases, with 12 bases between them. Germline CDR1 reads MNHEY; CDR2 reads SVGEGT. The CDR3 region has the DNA TGTGCCAGCAGTGCCGGGACAACATACGAGCAGTACTTC. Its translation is CASSAGTTYEQYF.

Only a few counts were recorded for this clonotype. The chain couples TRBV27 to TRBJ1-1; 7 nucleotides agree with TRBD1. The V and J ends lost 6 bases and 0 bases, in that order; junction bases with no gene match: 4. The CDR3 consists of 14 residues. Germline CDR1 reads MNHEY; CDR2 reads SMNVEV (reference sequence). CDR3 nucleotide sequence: TGTGCCAGCAGCCCCGGGACAGTGAACACTGAAGCTTTCTTT. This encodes CASSPGTVNTEAFF.

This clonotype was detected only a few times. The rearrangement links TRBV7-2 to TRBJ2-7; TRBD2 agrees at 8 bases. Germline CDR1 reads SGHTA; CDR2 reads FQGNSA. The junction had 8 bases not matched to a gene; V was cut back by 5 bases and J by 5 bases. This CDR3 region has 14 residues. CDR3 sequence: CASSPTSVEDEQYF. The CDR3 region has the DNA TGTGCCAGCAGCCCGACTAGCGTCGAGGACGAGCAGTACTTC.

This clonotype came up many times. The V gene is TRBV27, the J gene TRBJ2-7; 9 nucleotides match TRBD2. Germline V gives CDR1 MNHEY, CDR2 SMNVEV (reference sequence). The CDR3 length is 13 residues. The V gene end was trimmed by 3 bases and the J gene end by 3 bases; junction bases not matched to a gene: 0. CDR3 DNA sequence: TGTGCCAGCAGTTTTAGCGGGAGCTACGAGCAGTACTTC. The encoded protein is CASSFSGSYEQYF.

Here the CDR3 reads CASSFRTSGIEGELFF. The DNA of the CDR3 is TGTGCCAGCAGCTTCCGGACTAGCGGGATAGAAGGGGAGCTGTTTTTT. The V gene is TRBV11-2, the J gene TRBJ2-2; 12 nucleotides match TRBD2. CDR1 SGHAT and CDR2 FQNNGV come from the germline V gene. The length of the CDR3 is 16 residues. Unmatched junction bases numbered 7, after V lost 3 bases and J lost 8 bases.